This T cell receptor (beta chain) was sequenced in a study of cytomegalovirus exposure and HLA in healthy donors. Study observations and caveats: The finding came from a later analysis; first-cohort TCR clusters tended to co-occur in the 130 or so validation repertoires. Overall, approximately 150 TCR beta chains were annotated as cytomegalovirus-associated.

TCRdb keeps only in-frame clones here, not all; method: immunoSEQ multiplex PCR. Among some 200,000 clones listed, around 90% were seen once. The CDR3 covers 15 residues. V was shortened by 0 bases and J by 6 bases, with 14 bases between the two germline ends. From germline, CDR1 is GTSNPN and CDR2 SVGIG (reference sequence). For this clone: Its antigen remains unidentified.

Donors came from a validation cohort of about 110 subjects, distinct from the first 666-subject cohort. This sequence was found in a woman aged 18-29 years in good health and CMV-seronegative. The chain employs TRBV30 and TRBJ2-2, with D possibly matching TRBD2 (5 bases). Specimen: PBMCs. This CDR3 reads CAWSVLRLAPGELFF. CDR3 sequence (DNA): TGTGCCTGGAGTGTTCTTCGGCTAGCACCCGGGGAGCTGTTTTTT.